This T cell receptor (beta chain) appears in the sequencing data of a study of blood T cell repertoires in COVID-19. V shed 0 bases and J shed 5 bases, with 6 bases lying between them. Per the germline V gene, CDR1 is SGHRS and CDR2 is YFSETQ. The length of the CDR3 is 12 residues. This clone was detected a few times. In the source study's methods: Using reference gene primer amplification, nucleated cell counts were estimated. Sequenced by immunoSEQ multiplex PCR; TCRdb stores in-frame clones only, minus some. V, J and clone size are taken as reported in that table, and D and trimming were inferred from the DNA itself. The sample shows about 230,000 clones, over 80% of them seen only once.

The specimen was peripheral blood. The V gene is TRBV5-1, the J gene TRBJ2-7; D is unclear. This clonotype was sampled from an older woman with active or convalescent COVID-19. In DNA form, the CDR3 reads TGCGCCAGCAGCTTGGACAGAAACGAGCAGTACTTC. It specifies CASSLDRNEQYF.